Listed here are 27 T cell receptor beta chains from one sample, sequenced in a study of beta chain features in type 1 diabetes. For these TCRs, the target antigens are not known. Study-wide results and caveats: TCRB CDR3s from Type 1 diabetes patients were moderately but significantly shorter in all four CD4+ subsets.

The whole isolated RNA underwent reverse transcription, so sequencing captured expressed TCRB transcripts. Profiled with immunoSEQ multiplex PCR; TCRdb holds only in-frame clones, not every one. The sample has fewer than 400,000 clones; around 9.7% are singletons. Sample: central memory CD4+ T cells from blood. All receptors come from a man aged 25 to 45 with type 1 diabetes.

The chain recombines TRBV5-6 with TRBJ1-2; D is uncertain. The CDR3 runs 16 residues. Trimming left V 4 bases short and J 2 bases short, with 18 bases between. Germline V gene lookup returns CDR1 SGHDT and CDR2 YYEEEE. The CDR3 here is CASSVPLGIINYGYTF. CDR3 nucleotide sequence: TGTGCCAGCAGCGTACCGTTGGGCATCATAAACTATGGCTACACCTTC. Looking up the rest from reference TRBV5-6 and TRBJ1-2 gives the full variable domain: DAGVTQSPTHLIKTRGQQVTLRCSPKSGHDTVSWYQQALGQGPQFIFQYYEEEERQRGNFPDRFSGHQFPNYSSELNVNALLLGDSALYLCASSVPLGIINYGYTFGSGTRLTVV.

The V and J genes are TRBV10-1 and TRBJ2-7; 7 nucleotides line up with TRBD1. With V trimmed by 4 bases and J by 9 bases, 6 bases remained unmatched. This CDR3 contains 12 residues. CDR1 is WNHNN, CDR2 SYGVQD, per germline (reference sequence). The CDR3 DNA reads as TGCGCCAGCAGTGGGACAGGTGGTGTGCAGTACTTC. As protein: CASSGTGGVQYF.

This clone was seen a few times. The CDR3 coding sequence is TGCGCCAGCAGCCAAGATGTAGGGACTTCCCCCTACGAGCAGTACTTC. Translated: CASSQDVGTSPYEQYF. The chain is built from TRBV4-1 and TRBJ2-7, with D tentatively TRBD2 (6 bases). The V end was cut by 0 bases, the J end by 2 bases, with 14 bases between. The CDR3 runs to 16 residues. The germline CDR1 and CDR2 sequences are MGHRA and YSYEKL.

This chain joins TRBV11-2 and TRBJ2-5; TRBD2 agrees at 14 bases. The CDR3 is made up of 17 amino acids. J was trimmed by 3 bases and V by 2 bases; bases with no gene match: 5. Germline CDR1 SGHAT, CDR2 FQNNGV. As DNA, the CDR3 is TGTGCCAGCAGCTTACCCCCGGGACTAGCGGGGGAAGAGACCCAGTACTTC. It translates to CASSLPPGLAGEETQYF.

The chain carries TRBV13 and TRBJ2-5, with TRBD2 identical over 10 bases. CDR3 size: 16 residues. Per germline, CDR1 PRHDT and CDR2 FYEKMQ (reference sequence). The V segment lost 5 bases and the J segment 2 bases; nucleotides outside the gene matches: 8. Here the CDR3 reads CASSPRWTSGQETQYF. CDR3 bases: TGTGCCAGCAGCCCGCGTTGGACTAGCGGTCAAGAGACCCAGTACTTC.

This clone was seen ten or more times. This chain joins TRBV14 and TRBJ1-3; D ambiguous. V was clipped by 0 bases and J by 8 bases, with 14 bases between them. In germline, CDR1 is SGHDN, CDR2 FVKESK. This CDR3 is 15 amino acids long. The CDR3 DNA is TGTGCCAGCAGCCAAGAATCGGCTCAGTGGGACACCATATATTTT. Its protein is CASSQESAQWDTIYF.

The chain employs TRBV6-1 and TRBJ2-3; D is undetermined. Germline V gives CDR1 MNHNS, CDR2 SASEGT. This CDR3 region has 16 residues. Trimming shortened V by 0 bases and J by 1 base, and 11 bases separated the two germline ends. CDR3 DNA: TGTGCCAGCAGTGAAGCTGGGAAAATCCGCACAGATACGCAGTATTTT. It translates to CASSEAGKIRTDTQYF.

This clone has more than one count but fewer than ten. CDR3 protein: CASSVQGAQETQYF. CDR3 bases: TGTGCCAGTAGCGTACAGGGGGCCCAAGAGACCCAGTACTTC. The J gene is TRBJ2-5, the V gene TRBV19; 9 bases align to TRBD1. The germline V gene encodes CDR1 LNHDA and CDR2 SQIVND (reference sequence). There are 14 residues in the CDR3. J lost 1 base, V lost 6 bases, and 3 bases had no gene match.

This clone was recorded a few times. The chain links TRBV7-9 to TRBJ2-2; D unresolved. Trimming cost V 3 bases and J 4 bases, with 9 bases left between them. The CDR3 covers 14 residues. The germline V gene has CDR1 SEHNR and CDR2 FQNEAQ (reference sequence). CDR3 loop: CASSFDLPTGELFF. CDR3 bases: TGTGCCAGCAGCTTTGACTTGCCCACCGGGGAGCTGTTTTTT.

This clone occurred a few times. The chain recombines TRBV7-9 with TRBJ2-1; 7 bases align to TRBD2. Trimming at V came to 1 base and at J to 4 bases, leaving 4 bases not matched to a gene. The CDR3 contains 15 residues. Germline V CDR1 and CDR2: SEHNR, FQNEAQ (reference sequence). CDR3 bases: TGTGCCAGCAGCTTAGGGGGAGGGCAGTACAATGAGCAGTTCTTC. Translating it yields CASSLGGGQYNEQFF.

The chain combines TRBV11-2 with TRBJ2-3; no firm D call. The CDR3 runs 11 residues. CDR1 is SGHAT, CDR2 FQNNGV, per germline. With 3 bases removed from V and 6 bases from J, the gap between germline ends came to 4 bases. The CDR3: CASSFLDTQYF. The CDR3 DNA follows: TGTGCCAGCAGCTTTTTGGATACGCAGTATTTT. The full variable domain, with the rest looked up from reference TRBV11-2 and TRBJ2-3, is EAGVAQSPRYKIIEKRQSVAFWCNPISGHATLYWYQQILGQGPKLLIQFQNNGVVDDSQLPKDRFSAERLKGVDSTLKIQPAKLEDSAVYLCASSFLDTQYFGPGTRLTVL.

The V and J genes are TRBV30 and TRBJ2-3; D possibly corresponds to TRBD2 (6 bases). The CDR3 is 13 residues long. Trimming pared 5 bases from V and 1 base from J, leaving 10 bases between. Per the germline V gene, CDR1 is GTSNPN and CDR2 is SVGIG (reference sequence). The CDR3 here is CAWGGVGTDTQYF. The CDR3 region has the DNA TGTGCCTGGGGAGGGGTGGGCACAGATACGCAGTATTTT.

This clone was detected only a few times. V and J are TRBV29-1 and TRBJ2-5, with D possibly TRBD2 on 7 matching bases. Judging by the DNA end, TRBJ2-7 fits better; the J call may be wrong. The CDR3 spans 12 residues. CDR1 is SQVTM and CDR2 is ANQGSEA in the germline V gene. CDR3 coding DNA: TGCAGCGTTCAGGCAGGGGAGGGCGAGCAGTACTTC. Encoded protein: CSVQAGEGEQYF.

The V and J genes are TRBV18 and TRBJ2-5, with 7 bases identical to TRBD1. The CDR3 sequence is 14 residues long. J was trimmed by 5 bases and V by 1 base; bases with no gene match: 4. CDR1 KGHSH and CDR2 LQKENI come from the germline V gene. CDR3 residues: CASSPQGAQETQYF. As DNA, the CDR3 is TGTGCCAGCTCACCACAGGGGGCTCAGGAGACCCAGTACTTC.

This clone was found a few times. This chain joins TRBV6-5 and TRBJ1-5; 7 bases map to TRBD1. CDR1 is MNHEY, CDR2 SVGAGI, per germline. Trimming cost V 6 bases and J 0 bases; bases outside gene matches: 5. The CDR3 totals 15 residues. The CDR3 nucleotides read TGTGCCAGCAGGCGTGCAGGGGGTAGCAATCAGCCCCAGCATTTT. The encoded protein is CASRRAGGSNQPQHF.

Only a few counts were recorded for this clone. The rearrangement joins TRBV7-2 to TRBJ2-7, with D unclear. CDR3 length: 13 residues. Germline lookup yields CDR1 SGHTA and CDR2 FQGNSA. Trimming pared 4 bases from V and 4 bases from J, leaving 11 bases between. DNA for the CDR3: TGTGCCAGCAGCTCTAGATGGGATTACGAGCAGTACTTC. Encoded protein: CASSSRWDYEQYF.

The rearrangement joins TRBV5-1 to TRBJ2-7; no reliable D call. The CDR3 sequence is 16 residues long. Germline V gives CDR1 SGHRS, CDR2 YFSETQ. V dropped 0 bases and J dropped 2 bases, with 15 bases sitting between them. The CDR3 sequence is CASSLATGRTTYEQYF. The CDR3, as DNA: TGCGCCAGCAGCTTGGCCACCGGCAGGACGACCTACGAGCAGTACTTC.

V usage is TRBV6-6 and J usage is TRBJ2-7, with 9 positions matching TRBD1. This CDR3 comprises 15 residues. Germline values: CDR1 MNHNY, CDR2 SVGAGI (reference sequence). J was trimmed by 1 base and V by 10 bases; bases with no gene match: 11. CDR3 sequence reads: CATFPGTGLSYEQYF. The CDR3 region has the DNA TGTGCCACTTTCCCCGGGACAGGGCTATCCTACGAGCAGTACTTC.

The count of this clone is one. The chain is built from TRBV7-2 and TRBJ1-3; D remains ambiguous. Germline V gives CDR1 SGHTA, CDR2 FQGNSA. V lost 0 bases and J 10 bases, leaving 19 bases between the germline ends. The CDR3 has 16 residues. The CDR3 here is CASSLANPLSVKTIYF. DNA for the CDR3: TGTGCCAGCAGCTTAGCGAACCCCCTCTCGGTCAAGACCATATATTTT.

The chain recombines TRBV5-6 with TRBJ2-5; D not resolved. This CDR3 contains 13 residues. V was pared by 4 bases and J by 3 bases, with 10 bases between. Germline V gene data show CDR1 as SGHDT and CDR2 as YYEEEE. Written as DNA, the CDR3 is TGTGCCAGCAGCGATGTGAATGAAGAGACCCAGTACTTC. This sequence encodes CASSDVNEETQYF.

V usage is TRBV5-1 and J usage is TRBJ2-5, with 9 nucleotides matching TRBD2. The V segment lost 0 bases and the J segment 3 bases; nucleotides outside the gene matches: 6. The CDR3 length is 16 residues. The germline CDR1 and CDR2 sequences are SGHRS and YFSETQ. The DNA of the CDR3 is TGCGCCAGCAGCTTGGGAGCACTAGCGGGCGAAGAGACCCAGTACTTC. It yields the protein CASSLGALAGEETQYF.

This clone was picked up many times. The chain joins TRBV7-2 to TRBJ2-1, with 7 bases lining up with TRBD1. This CDR3 has 16 residues. The V gene end was trimmed by 4 bases and the J gene end by 9 bases; junction bases not matched to a gene: 15. Germline assignment: CDR1 SGHTA and CDR2 FQGNSA. As DNA, the CDR3 is TGTGCCAGCAGCTGGACCACCGGGACAGCCCCGAGTGAGCAGTTCTTC. Translating it yields CASSWTTGTAPSEQFF. Complete variable domain (other parts from reference TRBV7-2 and TRBJ2-1): GAGVSQSPSNKVTEKGKDVELRCDPISGHTALYWYRQSLGQGLEFLIYFQGNSAPDKSGLPSDRFSAERTGGSVSTLTIQRTQQEDSAVYLCASSWTTGTAPSEQFFGPGTRLTVL.

In its sample, this clone was seen a few times. V gene TRBV29-1 combines with J gene TRBJ2-1; D call uncertain. Trimming stripped 7 bases from V and 4 bases from J, with 14 bases between. This CDR3 has 13 residues. From germline, CDR1 is SQVTM and CDR2 ANQGSEA. CDR3 bases: TGCAGCGGTAGGAGAACGGCTTACAATGAGCAGTTCTTC. As protein: CSGRRTAYNEQFF.

This clone was observed a handful of times. The chain employs TRBV7-2 and TRBJ1-6; 9 bases are shared with TRBD1. This CDR3 has 14 residues. Germline V gives CDR1 SGHTA, CDR2 FQGNSA. The V segment lost 5 bases and the J segment 11 bases; nucleotides outside the gene matches: 7. In nucleotides, the CDR3 is TGTGCCAGCAGCCCCAGACAGGGGGAAACACCCCTCCACTTT. This gives the protein CASSPRQGETPLHF.

The V and J genes are TRBV10-1 and TRBJ1-2; TRBD1 matches at 8 bases. CDR1 is WNHNN and CDR2 is SYGVQD in the germline V gene (reference sequence). The V segment lost 6 bases and the J segment 4 bases; nucleotides outside the gene matches: 4. This CDR3 comprises 13 residues. The CDR3 bases are TGCGCCAGCAGCCCAGGGGGCGCCTATGGCTACACCTTC. It codes for CASSPGGAYGYTF.

This clone came up a few times. The chain recombines TRBV25-1 with TRBJ2-3, with 9 positions matching TRBD2. CDR1 MGHDK and CDR2 SYGVNS come from the germline V gene. V dropped 3 bases and J dropped 5; count of bases not matched to a gene: 15. The CDR3 spans 18 residues. DNA of the CDR3: TGTGCCAGCAGTGATCTTCCCGTAGCGGGGGCCAAGGGAGATACGCAGTATTTT. This gives the protein CASSDLPVAGAKGDTQYF.

The chain joins TRBV4-1 to TRBJ1-2, with 8 bases aligning to TRBD1. The CDR3 extends over 15 amino acids. Germline trimming cut 0 bases from V and 2 bases from J; bases unmatched to any gene: 2. Germline assignment: CDR1 MGHRA and CDR2 YSYEKL. In nucleotides, the CDR3 is TGCGCCAGCAGCCAAGAAGACAGGGGCAACTATGGCTACACCTTC. Its protein is CASSQEDRGNYGYTF.